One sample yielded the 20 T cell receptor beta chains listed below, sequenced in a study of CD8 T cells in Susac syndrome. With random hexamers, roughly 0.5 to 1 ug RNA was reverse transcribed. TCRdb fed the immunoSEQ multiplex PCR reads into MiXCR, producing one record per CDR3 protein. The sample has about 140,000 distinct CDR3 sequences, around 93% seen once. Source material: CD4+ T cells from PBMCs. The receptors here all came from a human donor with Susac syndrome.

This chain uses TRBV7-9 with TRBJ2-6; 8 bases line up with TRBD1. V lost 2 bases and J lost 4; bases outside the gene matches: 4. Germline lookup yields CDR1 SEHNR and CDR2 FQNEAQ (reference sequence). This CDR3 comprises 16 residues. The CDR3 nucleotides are TGTGCCAGCAGCTTACAGGGGGCGGGAGGGGCCAACGTCCTGACTTTC. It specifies CASSLQGAGGANVLTF.

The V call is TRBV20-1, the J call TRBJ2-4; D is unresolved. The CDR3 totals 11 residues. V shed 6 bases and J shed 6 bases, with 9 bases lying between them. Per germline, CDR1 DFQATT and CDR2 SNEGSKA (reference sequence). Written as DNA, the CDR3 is TGCAGTGCCATCCGGACAAACATTCAGTACTTC. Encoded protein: CSAIRTNIQYF.

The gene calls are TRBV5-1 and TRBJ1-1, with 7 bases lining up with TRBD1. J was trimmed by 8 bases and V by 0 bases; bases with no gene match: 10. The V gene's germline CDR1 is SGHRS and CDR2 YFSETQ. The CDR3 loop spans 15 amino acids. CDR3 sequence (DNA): TGCGCCAGCAGCTTGGAGGGGCAGGGGGGCCGAGAAGCTTTCTTT. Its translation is CASSLEGQGGREAFF.

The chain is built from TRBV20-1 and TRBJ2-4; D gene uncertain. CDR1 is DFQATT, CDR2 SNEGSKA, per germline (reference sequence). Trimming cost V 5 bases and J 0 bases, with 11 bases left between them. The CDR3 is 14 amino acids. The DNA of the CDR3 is TGCAGTGCTCCCGTCCCGGGAGCCAAAAACATTCAGTACTTC. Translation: CSAPVPGAKNIQYF.

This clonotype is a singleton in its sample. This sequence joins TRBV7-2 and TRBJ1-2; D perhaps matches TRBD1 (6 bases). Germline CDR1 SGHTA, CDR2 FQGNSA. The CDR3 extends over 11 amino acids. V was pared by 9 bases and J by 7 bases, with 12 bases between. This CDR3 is CARSGGSGYTF. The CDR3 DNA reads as TGTGCCAGAAGCGGGGGCAGTGGCTACACCTTC.

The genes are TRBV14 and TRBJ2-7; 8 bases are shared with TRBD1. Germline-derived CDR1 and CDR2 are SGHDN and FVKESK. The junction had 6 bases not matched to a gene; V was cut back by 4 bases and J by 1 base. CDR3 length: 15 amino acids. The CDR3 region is CASSLSGGASYEQYF. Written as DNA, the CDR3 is TGTGCCAGCAGCCTATCAGGGGGCGCTTCCTACGAGCAGTACTTC.

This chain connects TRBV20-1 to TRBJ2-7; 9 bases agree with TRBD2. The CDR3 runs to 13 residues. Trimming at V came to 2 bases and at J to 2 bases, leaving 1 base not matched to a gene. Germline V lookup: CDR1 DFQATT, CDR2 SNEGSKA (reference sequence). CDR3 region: CSARRLAAYEQYF. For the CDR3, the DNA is TGCAGTGCTAGACGACTAGCGGCCTACGAGCAGTACTTC.

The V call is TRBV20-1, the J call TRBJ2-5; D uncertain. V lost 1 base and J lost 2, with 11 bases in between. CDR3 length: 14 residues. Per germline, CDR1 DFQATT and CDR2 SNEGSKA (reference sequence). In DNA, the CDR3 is TGCAGTGCTAGAGTCCAAGGCCTACAAGAGACCCAGTACTTC. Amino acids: CSARVQGLQETQYF.

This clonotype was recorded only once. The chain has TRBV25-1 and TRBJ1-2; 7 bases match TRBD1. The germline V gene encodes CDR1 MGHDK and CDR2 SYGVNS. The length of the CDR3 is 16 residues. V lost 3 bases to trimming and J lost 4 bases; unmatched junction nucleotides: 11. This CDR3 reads CASSELTGSNFYGYTF. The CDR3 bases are TGTGCCAGCAGTGAGTTGACAGGGAGTAACTTCTATGGCTACACCTTC.

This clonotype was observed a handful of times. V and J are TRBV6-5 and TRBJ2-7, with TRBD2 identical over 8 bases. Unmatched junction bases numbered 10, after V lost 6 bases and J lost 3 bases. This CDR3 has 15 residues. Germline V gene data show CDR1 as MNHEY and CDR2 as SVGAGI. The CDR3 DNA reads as TGTGCCAGCAGGCCGGGGCTAGCGGGTCTCTACGAGCAGTACTTC. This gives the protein CASRPGLAGLYEQYF.

The CDR3 DNA is TGTGCCAGCAGTCTGACAGGGTTTTCACCCCTCCACTTT. This codes for CASSLTGFSPLHF. V and J are TRBV12-3 or TRBV12-4 and TRBJ1-6, with TRBD1 matching over 7 bases. The V gene end was trimmed by 5 bases and the J gene end by 9 bases; junction bases not matched to a gene: 4. This CDR3 is built from 13 residues.

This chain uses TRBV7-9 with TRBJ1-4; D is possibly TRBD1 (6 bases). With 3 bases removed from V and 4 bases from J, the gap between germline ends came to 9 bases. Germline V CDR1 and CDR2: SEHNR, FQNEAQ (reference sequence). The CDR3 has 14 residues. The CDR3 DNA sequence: TGTGCCAGCAGCTTCCAGGGGAATAATGAAAAACTGTTTTTT. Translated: CASSFQGNNEKLFF.

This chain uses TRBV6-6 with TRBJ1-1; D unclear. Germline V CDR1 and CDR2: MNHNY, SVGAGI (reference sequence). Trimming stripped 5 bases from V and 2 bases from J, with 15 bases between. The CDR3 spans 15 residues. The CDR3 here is CASSTYGFRNTEAFF. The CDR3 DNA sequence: TGTGCCAGCAGTACTTACGGTTTCCGAAACACTGAAGCTTTCTTT.

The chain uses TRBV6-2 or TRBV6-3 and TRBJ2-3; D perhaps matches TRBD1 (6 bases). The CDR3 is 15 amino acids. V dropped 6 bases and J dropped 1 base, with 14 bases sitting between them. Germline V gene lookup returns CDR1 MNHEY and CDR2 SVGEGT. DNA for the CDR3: TGTGCCAGCAGACATTCCCACAGGGGCACAGATACGCAGTATTTT. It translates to CASRHSHRGTDTQYF.

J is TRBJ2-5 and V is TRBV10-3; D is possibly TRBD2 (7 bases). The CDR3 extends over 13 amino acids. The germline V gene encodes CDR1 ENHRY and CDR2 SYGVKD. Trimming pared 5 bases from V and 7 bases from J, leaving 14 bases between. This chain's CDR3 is CAISPAGAVTQYF. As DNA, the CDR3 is TGTGCCATCAGTCCCGCGGGGGCAGTGACCCAGTACTTC.

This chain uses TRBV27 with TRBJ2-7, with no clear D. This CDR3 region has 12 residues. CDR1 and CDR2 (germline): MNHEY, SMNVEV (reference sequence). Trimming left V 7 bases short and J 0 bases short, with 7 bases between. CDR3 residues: CASMADSYEQYF. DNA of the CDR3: TGTGCCAGCATGGCAGACTCCTACGAGCAGTACTTC.

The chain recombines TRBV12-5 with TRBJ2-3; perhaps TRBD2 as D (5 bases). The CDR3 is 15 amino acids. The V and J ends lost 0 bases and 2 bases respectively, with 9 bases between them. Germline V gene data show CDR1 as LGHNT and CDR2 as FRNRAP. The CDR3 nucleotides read TGTGCTAGTGGTTTGGTTATAGCGTTCACAGATACGCAGTATTTT. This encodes CASGLVIAFTDTQYF.

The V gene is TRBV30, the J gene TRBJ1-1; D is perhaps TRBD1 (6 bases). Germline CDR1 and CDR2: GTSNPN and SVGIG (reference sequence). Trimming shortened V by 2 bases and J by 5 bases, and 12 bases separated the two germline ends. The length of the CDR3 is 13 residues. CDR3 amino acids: CAWSSGDGTEAFF. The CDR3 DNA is TGTGCCTGGAGTTCAGGGGACGGGACTGAAGCTTTCTTT.

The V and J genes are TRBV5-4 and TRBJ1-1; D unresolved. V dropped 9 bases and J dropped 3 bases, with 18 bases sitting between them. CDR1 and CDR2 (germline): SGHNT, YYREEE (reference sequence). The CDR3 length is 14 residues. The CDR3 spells CATRLALGDTEAFF. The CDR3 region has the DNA TGTGCCACCAGGTTGGCCCTCGGGGACACTGAAGCTTTCTTT.

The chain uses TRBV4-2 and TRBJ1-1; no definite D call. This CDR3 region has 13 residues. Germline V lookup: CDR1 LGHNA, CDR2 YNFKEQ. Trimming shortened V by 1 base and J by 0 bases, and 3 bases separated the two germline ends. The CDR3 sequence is CASSQGVNTEAFF. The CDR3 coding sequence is TGTGCCAGCAGCCAAGGGGTGAACACTGAAGCTTTCTTT.